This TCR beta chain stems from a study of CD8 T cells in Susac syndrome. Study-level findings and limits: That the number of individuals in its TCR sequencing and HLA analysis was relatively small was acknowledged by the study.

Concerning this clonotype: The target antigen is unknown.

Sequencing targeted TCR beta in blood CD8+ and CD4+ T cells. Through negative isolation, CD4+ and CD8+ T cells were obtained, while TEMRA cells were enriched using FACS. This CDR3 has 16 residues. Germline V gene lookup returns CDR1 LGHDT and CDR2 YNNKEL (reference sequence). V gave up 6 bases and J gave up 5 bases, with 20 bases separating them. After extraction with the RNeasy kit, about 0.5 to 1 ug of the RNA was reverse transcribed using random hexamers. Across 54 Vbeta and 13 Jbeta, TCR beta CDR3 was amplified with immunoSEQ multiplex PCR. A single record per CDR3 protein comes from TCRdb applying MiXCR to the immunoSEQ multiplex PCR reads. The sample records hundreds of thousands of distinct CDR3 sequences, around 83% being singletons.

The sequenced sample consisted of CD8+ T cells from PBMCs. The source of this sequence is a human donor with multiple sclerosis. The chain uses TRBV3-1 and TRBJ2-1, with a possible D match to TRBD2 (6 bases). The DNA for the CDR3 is TGTGCCAGCAGGAGGAGGGAGGACCTATTTAACAATGAGCAGTTCTTC. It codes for CASRRREDLFNNEQFF.